The clone carrying this TCR beta chain was counted between two and nine times. TCRdb processed the RT-PCR reads anew with MiXCR; each CDR3 protein has one entry. The sample holds more than 850,000 distinct CDR3 sequences, approximately 18% seen once. Germline CDR1 is DFQATT and CDR2 is SNEGSKA (reference sequence). With V trimmed by 0 bases and J by 0 bases, 11 bases remained unmatched. The CDR3 contains 19 residues. This entry belongs to a study of patients and donors after allogeneic stem cell transplantation. This chain links TRBV20-1 with TRBJ2-6; 7 nucleotides match TRBD1. The source material was blood, either unsorted or a sorted T cell fraction (not recorded which). This TCR was recovered from a human donor who was either an allogeneic HSCT recipient or a stem cell or donor lymphocyte infusion donor (not recorded which). It is not recorded whose cells these are; they may come from a transplant donor. The chain's CDR3 is CSARDLPRQGRSGANVLTF. The CDR3 nucleotides are TGCAGTGCTAGAGATCTTCCGAGACAGGGCCGCTCTGGGGCCAACGTCCTGACTTTC.